The rows below give T cell receptor beta chains drawn from one sample of a study of blood T cell repertoires in COVID-19. Here immunoSEQ multiplex PCR was the method, and the copy in TCRdb shows in-frame clones only, minus some. Found here are around 390,000 clones, approximately 87% of them singletons; the top ten hold around 9.3%. Sequencing was done on a sample of PBMCs or T cells enriched from blood (not recorded which). The receptor source for this set is a woman in her 50s who had recovered from COVID-19. Both conserved end residues are part of each CDR3. A D gene is named only where the DNA matches it firmly. Clone size is shown for a subset of rows, as once, few, many or a class of expanded clone.

J,V,size,D,CDR3,DNA
TRBJ1-1,TRBV29-1,NA,TRBD1,CSDGDSTTEAFF,TGCAGCGATGGGGACAGCACCACTGAAGCTTTCTTT
TRBJ2-5,TRBV11-3,NA,TRBD2,CASSARTSSETQYF,TGTGCCAGCAGCGCTCGGACTAGTTCGGAGACCCAGTACTTC
TRBJ1-1,TRBV6-5,NA,NA,CASSYYLNTEAFF,TGTGCCAGCAGTTATTATTTGAACACTGAAGCTTTCTTT
TRBJ1-2,TRBV29-1,few,TRBD1,CSVKDRAGGYTF,TGCAGCGTTAAGGACAGGGCGGGTGGCTACACCTTC
TRBJ2-4,TRBV27,once,NA,CASSPTVLAKNIQYF,TGTGCCAGCAGTCCGACAGTGTTAGCCAAAAACATTCAGTACTTC
TRBJ1-6,TRBV9,NA,NA,CASSETQTGRNSPLHF,TGTGCCAGCAGCGAAACGCAGACAGGACGGAATTCACCCCTCCACTTT
TRBJ1-2,TRBV15,NA,TRBD1,CATRKTGYGYTF,TGTGCCACCAGGAAGACAGGGTATGGCTACACCTTC
TRBJ2-5,TRBV19,NA,NA,CASSEGSETQYF,TGTGCCAGTAGTGAGGGTTCAGAGACCCAGTACTTC
TRBJ1-4,TRBV2,once,TRBD1,CASRVGTAYEKLFF,TGTGCCAGCAGGGTTGGGACAGCTTATGAAAAACTGTTTTTT
TRBJ2-7,TRBV6-5,NA,TRBD1,CASSYGQGAGEQYF,TGTGCCAGCAGTTACGGACAGGGGGCAGGGGAGCAGTACTTC
TRBJ1-2,TRBV7-9,NA,NA,CASSRGRLNYGYTF,TGTGCCAGCAGCCGAGGGCGACTAAACTATGGCTACACCTTC
TRBJ2-6,TRBV28,NA,TRBD1,CASGQDRSSGANVLTF,TGTGCCAGCGGGCAGGACAGGTCCTCTGGGGCCAACGTCCTGACTTTC
TRBJ2-7,TRBV2,NA,NA,CASRTTYATGKYEQYF,TGTGCCAGCAGAACAACCTACGCCACAGGGAAATACGAGCAGTACTTC
TRBJ2-2,TRBV30,NA,TRBD1,CAWGQGAGGELFF,TGTGCCTGGGGCCAGGGGGCGGGCGGGGAGCTGTTTTTT
TRBJ1-2,TRBV15,NA,NA,CATSRAVMAYGYTF,TGTGCCACCAGCAGAGCTGTTATGGCCTATGGCTACACCTTC
TRBJ2-3,TRBV30,NA,NA,CAWSGAAADTQYF,TGTGCCTGGAGTGGGGCCGCCGCGGATACGCAGTATTTT
TRBJ1-1,TRBV5-5,NA,TRBD1,CASSRLDRGTEAFF,TGTGCCAGCAGCCGACTGGACAGGGGGACTGAAGCTTTCTTT
TRBJ1-6,TRBV27,NA,NA,CASSFRTAYNSPLHF,TGTGCCAGCAGTTTTAGGACAGCCTATAATTCACCCCTCCACTTT
TRBJ2-2,TRBV27,NA,NA,CASSLYSPTGELFF,TGTGCCAGCAGTTTATACAGCCCCACCGGGGAGCTGTTTTTT
TRBJ1-1,TRBV3-1/TRBV3-2,NA,TRBD1,CASSQDLGTGERGAFF,TGTGCCAGCAGCCAAGATCTGGGGACAGGGGAAAGGGGAGCTTTCTTT
TRBJ1-5,TRBV12-3/TRBV12-4,few,NA,CASSGLSNQPQHF,TGTGCCAGCTCAGGCCTTAGCAATCAGCCCCAGCATTTT
TRBJ1-5,TRBV30,NA,NA,CAWSFRTINQPQHF,TGTGCCTGGAGTTTTAGGACAATCAATCAGCCCCAGCATTTT
TRBJ1-3,TRBV7-8,NA,NA,CASSRTVLGNTIYF,TGTGCCAGCAGCCGGACAGTGCTCGGAAACACCATATATTTT
TRBJ1-1,TRBV7-4,once,TRBD1,CASSLVVDRVTPFF,TGTGCCAGCAGCTTAGTGGTGGACAGGGTAACTCCTTTCTTT
TRBJ1-5,TRBV2,NA,TRBD1,CASSNRGGQPQHF,TGTGCCAGCAGTAACAGGGGAGGTCAGCCCCAGCATTTT
TRBJ2-7,TRBV7-9,NA,TRBD1,CAASRTGSYEQYF,TGTGCCGCCTCTCGGACAGGGTCCTACGAGCAGTACTTC
TRBJ1-1,TRBV27,NA,NA,CASSSSISVTEAFF,TGTGCCAGCAGTTCATCCATATCGGTCACTGAAGCTTTCTTT
TRBJ2-1,TRBV6-2/TRBV6-3,NA,TRBD1,CASSYRTGLYNEQFF,TGTGCCAGCAGTTACCGGACAGGGCTCTACAATGAGCAGTTCTTC
TRBJ2-1,TRBV25-1,NA,TRBD1,CASSLGQGKNEQFF,TGTGCCAGCTCGCTGGGACAGGGAAAGAATGAGCAGTTCTTC
TRBJ1-1,TRBV9,NA,NA,CASSVGLENTEAFF,TGTGCCAGCAGCGTTGGGCTCGAGAACACTGAAGCTTTCTTT
TRBJ1-5,TRBV19,NA,NA,CASSPTAYSNQPQHF,TGTGCCAGTAGTCCGACAGCGTATAGCAATCAGCCCCAGCATTTT
TRBJ1-4,TRBV6-5,NA,NA,CASTSGVGLFF,TGTGCCAGCACGTCGGGGGTAGGGCTGTTTTTT
TRBJ2-2,TRBV3-1/TRBV3-2,NA,TRBD1,CASSQDVTGGTGELFF,TGTGCCAGCAGCCAAGATGTGACAGGGGGCACCGGGGAGCTGTTTTTT
TRBJ2-1,TRBV7-2,NA,TRBD1,CASRTGSSYNEQFF,TGTGCCAGCAGGACAGGGAGCTCCTACAATGAGCAGTTCTTC
TRBJ2-5,TRBV18,NA,TRBD2,CASSPSSSGGGETQYF,TGTGCCAGCTCACCATCTTCGAGCGGGGGTGGGGAGACCCAGTACTTC
TRBJ1-1,TRBV27,NA,TRBD1,CASSLSKGAGTEAFF,TGTGCCAGCAGTTTATCGAAGGGGGCCGGCACTGAAGCTTTCTTT
TRBJ1-1,TRBV6-5,NA,NA,CASSYSTAGEAFF,TGTGCCAGCAGTTACTCGACAGCCGGTGAAGCTTTCTTT
TRBJ1-5,TRBV10-3,NA,NA,CATHGILNQPQHF,TGTGCCACCCACGGGATTCTGAATCAGCCCCAGCATTTT
TRBJ1-1,TRBV2,NA,NA,CASSGGALRTFF,TGTGCCAGCAGTGGGGGAGCCCTACGAACTTTCTTT
TRBJ1-2,TRBV4-1,NA,TRBD1,CASSRGGARGRSGNGYTF,TGCGCCAGCAGCCGAGGAGGAGCCAGGGGGCGAAGTGGTAATGGCTACACCTTC
TRBJ2-7,TRBV9,once,TRBD2,CASSVGTSGFGEQYF,TGTGCCAGCAGCGTAGGCACTAGCGGGTTTGGCGAGCAGTACTTC
TRBJ1-2,TRBV5-1,NA,TRBD1,CASSLGQGLYGYTF,TGCGCCAGCAGCTTGGGACAGGGCCTCTATGGCTACACCTTC
TRBJ1-3,TRBV30,NA,TRBD1,CACSRPPGGNGNTIYF,TGTGCCTGTTCGAGACCTCCAGGGGGCAATGGAAACACCATATATTTT
TRBJ2-4,TRBV13,NA,NA,CASSLGFGKNIQYF,TGTGCCAGCAGCTTAGGCTTCGGGAAAAACATTCAGTACTTC